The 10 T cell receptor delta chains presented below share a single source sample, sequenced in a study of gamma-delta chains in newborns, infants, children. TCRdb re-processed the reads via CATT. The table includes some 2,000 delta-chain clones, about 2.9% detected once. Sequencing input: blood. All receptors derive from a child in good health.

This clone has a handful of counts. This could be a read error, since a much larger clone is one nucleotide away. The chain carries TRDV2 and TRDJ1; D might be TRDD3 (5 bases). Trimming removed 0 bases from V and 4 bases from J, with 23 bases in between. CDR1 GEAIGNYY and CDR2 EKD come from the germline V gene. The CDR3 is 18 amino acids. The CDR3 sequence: CACDTVSIGDLWSDKLIF. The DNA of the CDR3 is TGTGCCTGTGACACCGTAAGTATTGGGGACCTCTGGAGCGATAAACTCATCTTT.

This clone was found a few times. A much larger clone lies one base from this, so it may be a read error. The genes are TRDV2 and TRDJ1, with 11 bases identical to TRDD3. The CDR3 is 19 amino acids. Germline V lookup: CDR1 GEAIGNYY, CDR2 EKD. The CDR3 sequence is CARDSLTGGYLGDTDKLIF. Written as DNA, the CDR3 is TGTGCCCGTGACTCTCTTACTGGGGGATATCTTGGAGACACCGATAAACTCATCTTT.

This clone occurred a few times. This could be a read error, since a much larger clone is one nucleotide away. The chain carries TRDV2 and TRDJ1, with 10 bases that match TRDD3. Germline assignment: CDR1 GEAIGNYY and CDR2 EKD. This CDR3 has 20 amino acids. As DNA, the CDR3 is TGTGCCTGTGACTCCCTCGTAAGGGGGGATACGCAACTCGGAACCGATAAACCCATCTTT. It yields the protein CACDSLVRGDTQLGTDKPIF.

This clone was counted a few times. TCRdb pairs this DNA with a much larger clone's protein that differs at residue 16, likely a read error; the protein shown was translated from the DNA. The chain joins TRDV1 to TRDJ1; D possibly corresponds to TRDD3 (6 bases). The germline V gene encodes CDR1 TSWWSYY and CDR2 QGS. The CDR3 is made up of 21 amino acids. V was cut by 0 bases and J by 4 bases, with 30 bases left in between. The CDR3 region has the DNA TGTGCTCTTGGGGAACTAGGATTCGCTTCGTTGGTGGATACACCGGACGATAAACTCATCTTT. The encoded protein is CALGELGFASLVDTPDDKLIF.

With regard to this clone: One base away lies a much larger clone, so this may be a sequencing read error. CDR3 region: CALGKLIPTFCYWGMNSTDKLIF. The CDR3 nucleotides are TGTGCTCTTGGGAAACTCATTCCTACGTTTTGTTACTGGGGGATGAATAGTACCGATAAACTCATCTTT. The V and J genes are TRDV1 and TRDJ1; 10 nucleotides line up with TRDD3. Germline assignment: CDR1 TSWWSYY and CDR2 QGS. This CDR3 has 23 amino acids.

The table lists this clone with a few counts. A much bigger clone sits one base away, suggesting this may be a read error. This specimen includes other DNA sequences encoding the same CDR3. The CDR3 DNA is TGTGCCTGTCAGGAACTGGGGGAGAACACCGATAAACTCATTTTT. It is translated as CACQELGENTDKLIF. The V gene is TRDV2, the J gene TRDJ1; 9 positions agree with TRDD3. Germline assignment: CDR1 GEAIGNYY and CDR2 EKD. The CDR3 is 15 residues long.

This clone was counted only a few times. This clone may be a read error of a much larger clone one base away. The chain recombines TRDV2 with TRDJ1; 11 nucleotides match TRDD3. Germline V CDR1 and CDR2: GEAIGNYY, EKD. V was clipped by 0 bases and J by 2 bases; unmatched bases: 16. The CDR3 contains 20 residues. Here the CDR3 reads CACDTAGLGDTQWQTDKLIF. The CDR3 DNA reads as TGTGCCTGTGACACCGCAGGTTTGGGGGATACGCAGTGGCAAACCGATAAACTCATCTTT.

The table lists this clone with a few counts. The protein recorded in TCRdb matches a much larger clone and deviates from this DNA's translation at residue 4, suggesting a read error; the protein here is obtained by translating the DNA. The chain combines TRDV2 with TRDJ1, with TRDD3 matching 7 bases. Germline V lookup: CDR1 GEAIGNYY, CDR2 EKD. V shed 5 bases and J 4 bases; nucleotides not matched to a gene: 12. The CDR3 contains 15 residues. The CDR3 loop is CACGTAPGGFDKLIF. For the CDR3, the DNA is TGTGCCTGTGGCACAGCCCCTGGGGGTTTCGATAAACTCATCTTT.

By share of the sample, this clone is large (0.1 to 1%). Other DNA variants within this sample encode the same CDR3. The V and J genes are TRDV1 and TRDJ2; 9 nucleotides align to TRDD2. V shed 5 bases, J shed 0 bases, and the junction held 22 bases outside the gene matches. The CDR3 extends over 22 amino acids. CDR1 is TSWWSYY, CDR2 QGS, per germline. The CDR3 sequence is CALGPSRAFLLWGFTLTAQLFF. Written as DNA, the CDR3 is TGTGCTCTTGGGCCATCGCGGGCCTTCCTACTGTGGGGATTCACTTTGACAGCACAACTCTTCTTT.

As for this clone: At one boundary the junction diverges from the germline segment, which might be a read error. The chain's CDR3 is CALGVPLGPTVYFDKLIF. The CDR3 DNA reads TGTGCCCTTGGGGTGCCGTTAGGTCCTACCGTTTACTTCGATAAACTCATCTTT. The chain recombines TRDV1 with TRDJ1, with D perhaps TRDD2 (6 bases). TCRdb offers no J gene call, so here the DNA was matched to germline to obtain one. The CDR3 runs 18 residues. The germline CDR1 and CDR2 sequences are TSWWSYY and QGS.